This T cell receptor beta chain was retrieved from a study of T cell changes during pregnancy in multiple sclerosis. Germline assignment: CDR1 SNHLY and CDR2 FYNNEI. V shed 5 bases, J shed 6 bases, and the junction held 5 bases outside the gene matches. The length of the CDR3 is 13 residues. Profiling relied on immunoSEQ multiplex PCR, and the TCRdb table lists in-frame clones only, not all of them. The table has around 80,000 clones, 92% seen once; the top ten hold more than 1.4%. The sequencing used peripheral blood, collected before pregnancy. The chain combines TRBV2 with TRBJ1-2; TRBD1 agrees at 8 bases. The origin of this receptor is a female donor with multiple sclerosis, enrolled in a pregnancy study. The CDR3 loop is CASSQGQGNGYTF. DNA of the CDR3: TGTGCCAGCAGTCAAGGACAGGGTAATGGCTACACCTTC.